Each of the 28 T cell receptor beta chains below was sequenced from the same sample in a study of PD-L1 blockade in urothelial cancer. The table came from immunoSEQ multiplex PCR; TCRdb's copy has only in-frame clones and leaves some out. The sample gives about 130,000 clones, around 84% of which show up once; 3.2% is in the top ten. The time point: pretreatment peripheral blood. Sequences were derived from PBMCs, sampled around atezolizumab (anti-PD-L1) treatment. These receptors originate from a man between 50 and 59 years old with urothelial cancer.

This chain uses TRBV11-2 with TRBJ1-4; D is unresolved. The CDR3 sequence is 13 residues long. CDR1 and CDR2 (germline): SGHAT, FQNNGV. Trimming stripped 4 bases from V and 5 bases from J, with 8 bases between. This chain's CDR3 is CASSSEQNEKLFF. As DNA, the CDR3 is TGTGCCAGCAGCTCCGAACAGAATGAAAAACTGTTTTTT.

V usage is TRBV28 and J usage is TRBJ1-2; no clear D. Germline V lookup: CDR1 MDHEN, CDR2 SYDVKM. V was cut by 2 bases and J by 5 bases, with 9 bases left in between. This CDR3 region has 13 residues. CDR3 sequence reads: CASSLAVGYGYTF. The CDR3 DNA sequence: TGTGCCAGCAGTTTAGCTGTCGGTTATGGCTACACCTTC.

This chain joins TRBV5-4 and TRBJ1-1; 7 positions agree with TRBD1. After removal of 4 bases from V and 6 bases from J, the junction contained 9 bases not matched to a gene. Looked up from germline, CDR1 is SGHNT and CDR2 is YYREEE (reference sequence). The CDR3 spans 14 residues. CDR3 nucleotides: TGTGCCAGCAGCGCCCGACAGGGCGAGGCTGAAGCTTTCTTT. Its protein is CASSARQGEAEAFF.

The rearrangement uses TRBV7-9 and TRBJ1-2, with 10 bases matching TRBD1. The V segment lost 2 bases and the J segment 5 bases; nucleotides outside the gene matches: 5. Germline CDR1 SEHNR, CDR2 FQNEAQ (reference sequence). This CDR3 has 15 residues. CDR3 residues: CASSLPGTGVYGYTF. CDR3 nucleotide sequence: TGTGCCAGCAGCTTACCCGGGACAGGGGTTTATGGCTACACCTTC.

The chain has TRBV28 and TRBJ2-2; TRBD1 matches at 7 bases. CDR3 size: 15 residues. Germline V gene lookup returns CDR1 MDHEN and CDR2 SYDVKM. The ends lost 5 bases at V and 5 bases at J; junction bases unmatched: 8. The CDR3 spells CASSTRDSRTGELFF. CDR3 coding DNA: TGTGCCAGCAGTACTAGGGACAGCCGAACCGGGGAGCTGTTTTTT.

V and J are TRBV19 and TRBJ2-7; TRBD2 agrees at 9 bases. V trimming: 3 bases; J trimming: 5 bases; junction bases outside the gene matches: 8. The CDR3 is 15 amino acids. Germline-derived CDR1 and CDR2 are LNHDA and SQIVND (reference sequence). As DNA, the CDR3 is TGTGCCAGTAGTATTAGACTAGCGGTGATGGACGAGCAGTACTTC. Translated, it gives CASSIRLAVMDEQYF.

V is TRBV5-1 and J is TRBJ2-7, with 8 nucleotides matching TRBD1. The CDR3 consists of 14 residues. V gave up 0 bases and J gave up 4 bases; unmatched junction bases: 3. Germline loops: CDR1 SGHRS, CDR2 YFSETQ. CDR3 protein: CASSLGTGLYEQYF. In nucleotides, the CDR3 is TGCGCCAGCAGCTTGGGGACAGGGCTTTACGAGCAGTACTTC.

The chain links TRBV7-2 to TRBJ2-5; D call uncertain. V lost 2 bases, J lost 0 bases, and 7 bases lay in between. Germline loops: CDR1 SGHTA, CDR2 FQGNSA. The CDR3 runs to 14 residues. The CDR3 region is CASSLWPDQETQYF. The DNA for the CDR3 is TGTGCCAGCAGCTTATGGCCAGACCAAGAGACCCAGTACTTC. The full variable domain, its missing parts supplied by reference TRBV7-2 and TRBJ2-5, is GAGVSQSPSNKVTEKGKDVELRCDPISGHTALYWYRQSLGQGLEFLIYFQGNSAPDKSGLPSDRFSAERTGGSVSTLTIQRTQQEDSAVYLCASSLWPDQETQYFGPGTRLLVL.

The rearrangement uses TRBV6-6 and TRBJ2-1; the D is unclear. The CDR3 totals 15 residues. Trimming removed 4 bases at V and 3 bases at J, with 13 bases between. Looked up from germline, CDR1 is MNHNY and CDR2 is SVGAGI (reference sequence). The CDR3, as DNA: TGTGCCAGCAGTTTGTGGCTTGAACACTACAATGAGCAGTTCTTC. Protein product: CASSLWLEHYNEQFF.

The V call is TRBV29-1, the J call TRBJ1-1; 7 nucleotides line up with TRBD1. The CDR3 is made up of 10 amino acids. After removal of 6 bases from V and 9 bases from J, the junction contained 4 bases not matched to a gene. From germline, CDR1 is SQVTM and CDR2 ANQGSEA. The CDR3: CSVEQGQAFF. The CDR3 bases are TGCAGCGTCGAACAGGGGCAAGCTTTCTTT.

The V and J genes are TRBV25-1 and TRBJ2-3; the match to TRBD2 covers 8 bases. The germline CDR1 and CDR2 sequences are MGHDK and SYGVNS. There are 16 residues in the CDR3. J lost 2 bases, V lost 2 bases, and 6 bases had no gene match. In nucleotides, the CDR3 is TGTGCCAGCAGTGAAGAAGGGACTAGGGCCACAGATACGCAGTATTTT. Encoded protein: CASSEEGTRATDTQYF.

This chain uses TRBV11-2 with TRBJ2-3; D possibly corresponds to TRBD1 (6 bases). Germline V gene lookup returns CDR1 SGHAT and CDR2 FQNNGV. Trimming shortened V by 5 bases and J by 6 bases, and 15 bases separated the two germline ends. This CDR3 spans 14 amino acids. CDR3 amino acids: CASSRDRNWDTQYF. The CDR3 coding sequence is TGTGCCAGCAGCCGTGACAGGAATTGGGATACGCAGTATTTT.

The chain recombines TRBV5-1 with TRBJ2-6; D is possibly TRBD1 (6 bases). Trimming removed 2 bases at V and 0 bases at J, with 12 bases between. CDR3 size: 17 residues. Germline V gene lookup returns CDR1 SGHRS and CDR2 YFSETQ. CDR3 coding DNA: TGCGCCAGCAGCTTCCTCCCGACAGGCTCTGGGGCCAACGTCCTGACTTTC. Protein sequence: CASSFLPTGSGANVLTF.

The rearrangement joins TRBV6-1 to TRBJ2-1; 11 bases are a match to TRBD2. Germline values: CDR1 MNHNS, CDR2 SASEGT. V shed 4 bases and J 6 bases; nucleotides not matched to a gene: 5. The CDR3 spans 15 residues. This CDR3 reads CASSGPTSGVNEQFF. The CDR3 nucleotides read TGTGCCAGCAGTGGGCCGACTAGCGGGGTCAATGAGCAGTTCTTC.

This clone was counted once. The chain recombines TRBV5-1 with TRBJ1-2, with D hard to call. V lost 0 bases, J lost 7 bases, and 10 bases lay in between. CDR1 is SGHRS and CDR2 is YFSETQ in the germline V gene. This CDR3 region has 13 residues. The CDR3 spells CASSLDSRIGYTF. For the CDR3, the DNA is TGCGCCAGCAGCTTGGATTCCAGGATTGGCTACACCTTC.

The gene calls are TRBV9 and TRBJ1-5, with D unclear. The ends were cut back, 0 bases at V and 0 bases at J, with 10 bases in the middle. Germline V gives CDR1 SGDLS, CDR2 YYNGEE. The CDR3 totals 16 residues. The CDR3 spells CASSVEAGYSNQPQHF. CDR3 nucleotide sequence: TGTGCCAGCAGCGTAGAGGCAGGCTATAGCAATCAGCCCCAGCATTTT.

This sequence joins TRBV7-3 and TRBJ1-1; the D is unclear. This CDR3 is built from 13 residues. In germline, CDR1 is SGHTA, CDR2 FQGTGA. V was trimmed by 5 bases and J by 2 bases, leaving 9 bases between them. This CDR3 is CASSAYSNTEAFF. The CDR3 nucleotides are TGTGCCAGCAGCGCCTACAGTAACACTGAAGCTTTCTTT. The full variable domain, in which reference TRBV7-3 and TRBJ1-1 provide the parts outside the CDR3, is GAGVSQTPSNKVTEKGKYVELRCDPISGHTALYWYRQSLGQGPEFLIYFQGTGAADDSGLPNDRFFAVRPEGSVSTLKIQRTERGDSAVYLCASSAYSNTEAFFGQGTRLTVV.

The chain carries TRBV19 and TRBJ1-5, with D possibly being TRBD1 (5 bases). V lost 7 bases and J lost 7, with 20 bases in between. Germline assignment: CDR1 LNHDA and CDR2 SQIVND (reference sequence). The CDR3 totals 15 residues. The CDR3 DNA is TGTGCCAGTACCCCAATGGGACGGCGGGGGCAGCCCCAGCATTTT. Encoded protein: CASTPMGRRGQPQHF. The full variable domain, its missing parts supplied by reference TRBV19 and TRBJ1-5, is DGGITQSPKYLFRKEGQNVTLSCEQNLNHDAMYWYRQDPGQGLRLIYYSQIVNDFQKGDIAEGYSVSREKKESFPLTVTSAQKNPTAFYLCASTPMGRRGQPQHFGDGTRLSIL.

The rearrangement uses TRBV27 and TRBJ2-5; the D gene is possibly TRBD2 (6 bases). CDR1 and CDR2 from the germline V gene are MNHEY and SMNVEV (reference sequence). CDR3 length: 13 residues. The V end was cut by 8 bases, the J end by 7 bases, with 17 bases between. Here the CDR3 DNA reads TGTGCCAGCGCGGGGTTGCTTGACGGGACCCAGTACTTC. This sequence encodes CASAGLLDGTQYF.

The chain has TRBV6-1 and TRBJ2-7, with a weak D call TRBD2 (6 bases). V dropped 10 bases and J dropped 4 bases, with 17 bases sitting between them. The germline V gene has CDR1 MNHNS and CDR2 SASEGT. The CDR3 runs 13 residues. The CDR3 region has the DNA TGTGCCATCACCTCGGGGGTAGGGTACGAGCAGTACTTC. This codes for CAITSGVGYEQYF.

Worth noting for this clone: Because it lacks the conserved phenylalanine or tryptophan at the end, this CDR3 is likely a read error. The genes are TRBV7-2 and TRBJ1-2, with 7 bases that match TRBD1. V shed 7 bases, J shed 2 bases, and the junction held 4 bases outside the gene matches. The CDR3 length is 13 residues. Germline CDR1 SGHTA, CDR2 FQGNSA. CDR3 in DNA: TGTGCCAGCAACAGACAGGGCAACTATGGCTACACCCTC. It specifies CASNRQGNYGYTL.

The chain is built from TRBV19 and TRBJ1-5, with TRBD1 as a possible D gene (6 bases). CDR3 length: 17 residues. V was shortened by 5 bases and J by 2 bases, with 19 bases between the two germline ends. Germline CDR1 and CDR2: LNHDA and SQIVND (reference sequence). CDR3 residues: CASSPSRGQHGNQPQHF. The CDR3 coding sequence is TGTGCCAGTAGTCCCTCCAGGGGCCAGCATGGCAATCAGCCCCAGCATTTT.

The V call is TRBV9, the J call TRBJ2-2, with D maybe TRBD1 (6 bases). Deletions cut 5 bases from V and 1 base from J, with 9 bases between. The CDR3 covers 14 residues. Germline V CDR1 and CDR2: SGDLS, YYNGEE. CDR3 sequence reads: CASRPGQNTGELFF. Here the CDR3 DNA reads TGTGCCAGCAGACCGGGACAGAACACCGGGGAGCTGTTTTTT.

The V call is TRBV13, the J call TRBJ2-1; D perhaps matches TRBD1 (6 bases). V lost 5 bases to trimming and J lost 5 bases, with 13 bases between them. The V gene's germline CDR1 is PRHDT and CDR2 FYEKMQ (reference sequence). The CDR3 covers 14 residues. CDR3 nucleotides: TGTGCCAGCAGCATCAGGGGTGTGGACAATGAGCAGTTCTTC. Its protein is CASSIRGVDNEQFF.

The genes are TRBV28 and TRBJ2-4; maybe TRBD1 (6 bases). CDR1 is MDHEN, CDR2 SYDVKM, per germline. Trimming removed 7 bases at V and 4 bases at J, with 20 bases between. The CDR3 spans 16 residues. The CDR3 protein is CASTPPRGGRKNIQYF. In DNA form, the CDR3 reads TGTGCCAGCACACCCCCCAGGGGCGGAAGGAAAAACATTCAGTACTTC. The full variable domain, completed using reference TRBV28 and TRBJ2-4, is DVKVTQSSRYLVKRTGEKVFLECVQDMDHENMFWYRQDPGLGLRLIYFSYDVKMKEKGDIPEGYSVSREKKERFSLILESASTNQTSMYLCASTPPRGGRKNIQYFGAGTRLSVL.

This clone has a handful of counts. The chain joins TRBV18 to TRBJ2-7; the match to TRBD1 covers 9 bases. Germline V gene data show CDR1 as KGHSH and CDR2 as LQKENI. This CDR3 spans 14 amino acids. The ends lost 1 base at V and 4 bases at J; junction bases unmatched: 2. The CDR3 DNA is TGTGCCAGCTCACCACGGACAGGGGAGTACGAGCAGTACTTC. Translated, it gives CASSPRTGEYEQYF.

CDR3 amino acids: CASSLIDRNYNEQFF. In DNA, the CDR3 is TGTGCCAGCAGCCTAATTGACAGGAACTACAATGAGCAGTTCTTC. The chain uses TRBV14 and TRBJ2-1, with D maybe TRBD1 (6 bases). With 4 bases removed from V and 3 bases from J, the gap between germline ends came to 13 bases. The CDR3 spans 15 residues. Germline-derived CDR1 and CDR2 are SGHDN and FVKESK.

The chain joins TRBV29-1 to TRBJ2-1; the D gene is possibly TRBD2 (6 bases). This CDR3 is built from 13 residues. The germline V gene has CDR1 SQVTM and CDR2 ANQGSEA. With 5 bases removed from V and 7 bases from J, the gap between germline ends came to 15 bases. The CDR3 bases are TGCAGCGTTCTTAGCGGTTCTGGGAATGAGCAGTTCTTC. It specifies CSVLSGSGNEQFF.